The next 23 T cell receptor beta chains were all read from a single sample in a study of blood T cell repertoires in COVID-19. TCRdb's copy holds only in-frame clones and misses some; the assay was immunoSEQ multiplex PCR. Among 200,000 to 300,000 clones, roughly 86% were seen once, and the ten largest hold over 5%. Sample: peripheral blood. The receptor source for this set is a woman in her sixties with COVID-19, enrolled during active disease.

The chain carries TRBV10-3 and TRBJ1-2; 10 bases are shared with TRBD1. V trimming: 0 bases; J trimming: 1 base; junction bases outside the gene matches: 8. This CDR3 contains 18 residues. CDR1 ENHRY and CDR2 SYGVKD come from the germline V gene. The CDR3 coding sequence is TGTGCCATCAGTGAGTCGAGTACAGGACAGGGGGATAACTATGGCTACACCTTC. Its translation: CAISESSTGQGDNYGYTF.

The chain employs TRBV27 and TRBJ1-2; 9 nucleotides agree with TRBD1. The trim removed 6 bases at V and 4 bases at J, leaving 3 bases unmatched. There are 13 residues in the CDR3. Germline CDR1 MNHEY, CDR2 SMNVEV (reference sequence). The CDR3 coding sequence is TGTGCCAGCAGGCTGACAGGGGGCTATGGCTACACCTTC. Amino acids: CASRLTGGYGYTF.

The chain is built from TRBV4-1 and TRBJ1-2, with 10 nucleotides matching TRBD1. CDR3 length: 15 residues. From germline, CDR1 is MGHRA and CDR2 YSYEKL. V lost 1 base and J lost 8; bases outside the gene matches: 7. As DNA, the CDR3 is TGCGCCAGCAGCCAAGGGGGACAGGGGTTGTACGGCTACACCTTC. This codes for CASSQGGQGLYGYTF.

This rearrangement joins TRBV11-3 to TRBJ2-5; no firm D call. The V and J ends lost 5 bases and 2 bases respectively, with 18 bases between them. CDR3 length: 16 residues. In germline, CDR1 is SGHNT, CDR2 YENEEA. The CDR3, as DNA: TGTGCCAGCAGCCCAGGAAGTGGGTATTCGCAAGAGACCCAGTACTTC. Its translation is CASSPGSGYSQETQYF. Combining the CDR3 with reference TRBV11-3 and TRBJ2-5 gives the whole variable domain EAGVVQSPRYKIIEKKQPVAFWCNPISGHNTLYWYLQNLGQGPELLIRYENEEAVDDSQLPKDRFSAERLKGVDSTLKIQPAELGDSAVYLCASSPGSGYSQETQYFGPGTRLLVL.

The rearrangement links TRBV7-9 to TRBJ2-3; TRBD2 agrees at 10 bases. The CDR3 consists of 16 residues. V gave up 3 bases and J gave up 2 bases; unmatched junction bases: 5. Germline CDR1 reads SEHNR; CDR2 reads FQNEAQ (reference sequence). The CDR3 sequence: CASSFGAGGTTDTQYF. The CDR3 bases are TGTGCCAGCAGCTTCGGAGCGGGAGGGACCACAGATACGCAGTATTTT.

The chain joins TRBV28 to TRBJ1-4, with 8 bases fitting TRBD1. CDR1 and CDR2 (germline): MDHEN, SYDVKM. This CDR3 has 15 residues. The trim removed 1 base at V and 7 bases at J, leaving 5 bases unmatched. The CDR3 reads CASSLSTGGSEKLFF. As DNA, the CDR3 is TGTGCCAGCAGTTTATCAACAGGGGGAAGTGAAAAACTGTTTTTT.

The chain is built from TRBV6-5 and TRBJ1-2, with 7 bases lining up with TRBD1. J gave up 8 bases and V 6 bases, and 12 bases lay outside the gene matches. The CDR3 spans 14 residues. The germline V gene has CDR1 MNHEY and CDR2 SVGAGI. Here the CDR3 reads CASSRDRVVGGYTF. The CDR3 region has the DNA TGTGCCAGCAGCAGAGACAGGGTGGTTGGCGGCTACACCTTC.

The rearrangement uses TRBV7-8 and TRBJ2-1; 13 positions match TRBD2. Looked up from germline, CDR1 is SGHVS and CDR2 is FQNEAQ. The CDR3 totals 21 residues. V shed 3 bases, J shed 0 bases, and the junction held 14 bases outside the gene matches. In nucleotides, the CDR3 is TGTGCCAGCAGCTTCGACCCGGGACTAGCGGGAATTGAGAGCTCCTACAATGAGCAGTTCTTC. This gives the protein CASSFDPGLAGIESSYNEQFF.

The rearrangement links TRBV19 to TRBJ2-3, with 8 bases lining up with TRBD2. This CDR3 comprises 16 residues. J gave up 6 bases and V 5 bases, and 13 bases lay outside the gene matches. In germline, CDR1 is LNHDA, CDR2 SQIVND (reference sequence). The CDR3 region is CASSATGLPGGDTQYF. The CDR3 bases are TGTGCCAGTAGTGCAACGGGACTACCGGGGGGGGATACGCAGTATTTT.

In nucleotides, the CDR3 is TGTGCCATCAGTGGGGGACTAGCGGGAGTCAATGAGCAGTTCTTC. Its protein is CAISGGLAGVNEQFF. This chain links TRBV10-3 with TRBJ2-1, with 14 bases that match TRBD2. Trimming at V came to 4 bases and at J to 6 bases, leaving 2 bases not matched to a gene. Germline V gene data show CDR1 as ENHRY and CDR2 as SYGVKD. This CDR3 has 15 amino acids.

CDR3 sequence (DNA): TGTGCCAGCAGACTAAGCGGGAGTGGCAATGAGCAGTTCTTC. Protein product: CASRLSGSGNEQFF. This chain connects TRBV6-5 to TRBJ2-1; 8 bases are shared with TRBD2. V dropped 6 bases and J dropped 6; count of bases not matched to a gene: 7. CDR1 is MNHEY and CDR2 is SVGAGI in the germline V gene. The CDR3 has 14 amino acids.

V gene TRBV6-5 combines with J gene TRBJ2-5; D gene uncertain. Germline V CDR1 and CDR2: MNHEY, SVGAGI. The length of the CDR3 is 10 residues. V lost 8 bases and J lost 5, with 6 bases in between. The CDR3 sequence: CASERETQYF. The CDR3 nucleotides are TGTGCCAGCGAACGGGAGACCCAGTACTTC.

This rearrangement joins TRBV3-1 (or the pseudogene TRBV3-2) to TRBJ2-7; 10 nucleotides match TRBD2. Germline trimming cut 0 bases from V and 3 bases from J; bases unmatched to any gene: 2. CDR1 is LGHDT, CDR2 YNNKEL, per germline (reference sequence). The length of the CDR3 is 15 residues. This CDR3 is CASSQDRTSGYEQYF. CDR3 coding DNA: TGTGCCAGCAGCCAAGATAGGACTAGCGGCTACGAGCAGTACTTC.

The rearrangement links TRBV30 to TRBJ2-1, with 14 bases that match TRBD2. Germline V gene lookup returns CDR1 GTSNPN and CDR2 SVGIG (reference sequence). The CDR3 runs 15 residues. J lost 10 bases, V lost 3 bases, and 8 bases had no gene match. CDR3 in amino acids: CAWSLTSGRVGEQFF. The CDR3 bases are TGTGCCTGGAGCCTGACTAGCGGGAGGGTTGGGGAGCAGTTCTTC.

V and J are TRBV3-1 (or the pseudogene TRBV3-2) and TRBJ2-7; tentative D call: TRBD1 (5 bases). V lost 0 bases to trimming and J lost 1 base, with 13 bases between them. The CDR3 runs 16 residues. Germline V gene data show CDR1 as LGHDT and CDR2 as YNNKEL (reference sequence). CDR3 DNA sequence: TGTGCCAGCAGCCAAGACCTCAGGGATTCATCCTACGAGCAGTACTTC. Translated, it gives CASSQDLRDSSYEQYF.

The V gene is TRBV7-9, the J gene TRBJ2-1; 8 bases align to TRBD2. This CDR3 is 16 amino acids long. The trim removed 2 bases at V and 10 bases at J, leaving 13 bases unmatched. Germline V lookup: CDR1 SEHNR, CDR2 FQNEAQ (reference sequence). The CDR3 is CASSLLPGTSSGEQFF. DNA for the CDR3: TGTGCCAGCAGCTTATTACCCGGGACTAGTTCGGGGGAGCAGTTCTTC.

CDR3 sequence (DNA): TGTGCCAGCAGCCGCGGGGGGATTGGGGGACAAGAGACCCAGTACTTC. Encoded protein: CASSRGGIGGQETQYF. The J gene is TRBJ2-5, the V gene TRBV5-6; 8 positions match TRBD2. The CDR3 extends over 16 amino acids. V lost 4 bases, J lost 2 bases, and 10 bases stayed unmatched. Looked up from germline, CDR1 is SGHDT and CDR2 is YYEEEE. The full variable domain, completed using reference TRBV5-6 and TRBJ2-5, is DAGVTQSPTHLIKTRGQQVTLRCSPKSGHDTVSWYQQALGQGPQFIFQYYEEEERQRGNFPDRFSGHQFPNYSSELNVNALLLGDSALYLCASSRGGIGGQETQYFGPGTRLLVL.

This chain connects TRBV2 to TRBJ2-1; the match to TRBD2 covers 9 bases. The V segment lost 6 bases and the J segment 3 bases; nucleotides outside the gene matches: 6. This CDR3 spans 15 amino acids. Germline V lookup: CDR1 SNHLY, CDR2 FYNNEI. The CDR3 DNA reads TGTGCCAGCAGCCGACTAGCGGAGCTCTACAATGAGCAGTTCTTC. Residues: CASSRLAELYNEQFF.

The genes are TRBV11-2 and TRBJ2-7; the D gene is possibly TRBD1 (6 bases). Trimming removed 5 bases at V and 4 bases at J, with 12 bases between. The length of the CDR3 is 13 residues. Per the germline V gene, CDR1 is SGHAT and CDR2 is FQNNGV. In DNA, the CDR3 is TGTGCCAGCAGCAACTATCAGGGGTACGAGCAGTACTTC. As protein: CASSNYQGYEQYF.

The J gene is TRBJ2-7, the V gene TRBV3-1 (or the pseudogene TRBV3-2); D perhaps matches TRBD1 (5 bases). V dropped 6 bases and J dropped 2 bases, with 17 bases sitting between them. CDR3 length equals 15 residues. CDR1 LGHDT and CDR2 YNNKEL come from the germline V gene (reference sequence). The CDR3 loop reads CASSPRQSKTYEQYF. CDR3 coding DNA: TGTGCCAGCAGTCCCAGACAGAGTAAAACCTACGAGCAGTACTTC.

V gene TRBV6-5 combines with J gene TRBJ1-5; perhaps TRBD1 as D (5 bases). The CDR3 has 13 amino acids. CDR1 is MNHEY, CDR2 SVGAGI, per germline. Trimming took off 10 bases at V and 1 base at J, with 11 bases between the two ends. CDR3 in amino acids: CATHDRSNQPQHF. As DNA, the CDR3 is TGTGCCACCCACGACAGAAGCAATCAGCCCCAGCATTTT.

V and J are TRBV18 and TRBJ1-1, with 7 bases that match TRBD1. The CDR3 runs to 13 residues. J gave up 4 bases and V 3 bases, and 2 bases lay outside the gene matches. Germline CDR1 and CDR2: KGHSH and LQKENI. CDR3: CASSPQGGTEAFF. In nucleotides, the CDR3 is TGTGCCAGCTCACCCCAGGGGGGCACTGAAGCTTTCTTT.

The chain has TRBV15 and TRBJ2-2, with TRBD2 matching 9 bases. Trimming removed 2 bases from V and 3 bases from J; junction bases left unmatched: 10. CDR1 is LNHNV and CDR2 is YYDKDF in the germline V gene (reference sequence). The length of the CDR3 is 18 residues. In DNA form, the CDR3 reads TGTGCCACCAGCAGAACGCATAGCGGGAGAGAGGACACCGGGGAGCTGTTTTTT. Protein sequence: CATSRTHSGREDTGELFF.